These 30 T cell receptor beta chains came from one sample sequenced in a study of identical twins. MiXCR, applied by TCRdb to the 5' RACE reads, yields one record per CDR3 protein. The sample includes 450,000 or so distinct CDR3 sequences, 13% to 15% of them seen just once. The data were also submitted as part of a second study, on yellow fever vaccine responses in identical twins.

The specimen was CD4+ T cells sorted from blood. The receptors shown here come from a woman aged 18-29 years in good health.

The gene calls are TRBV7-9 and TRBJ1-4; D gene uncertain. Germline values: CDR1 SEHNR, CDR2 FQNEAQ (reference sequence). The germline V and J ends were trimmed by 5 bases and 8 bases, with 12 bases remaining between them. The CDR3 loop spans 13 amino acids. In DNA form, the CDR3 reads TGTGCCAGCAGCGGGAAGGGCTCCGAAAAACTGTTTTTT. Its translation is CASSGKGSEKLFF.

In this sample, this clonotype turned up many times. V gene TRBV5-6 combines with J gene TRBJ2-4; 7 bases agree with TRBD1. Losses at the gene ends were 3 bases for V and 0 bases for J; bases not matched to a gene: 3. CDR3 length: 15 amino acids. Germline V CDR1 and CDR2: SGHDT, YYEEEE. The CDR3 sequence is CASSYRGLAKNIQYF. The CDR3 DNA reads TGTGCCAGCAGCTACAGGGGTCTAGCCAAAAACATTCAGTACTTC.

This clonotype came up a few times. The chain links TRBV10-3 to TRBJ2-5; tentatively, D is TRBD1 or TRBD2 (5 bases each). Germline lookup yields CDR1 ENHRY and CDR2 SYGVKD. The V and J ends lost 6 bases and 0 bases respectively, with 14 bases between them. The CDR3 contains 15 residues. The CDR3 bases are TGTGCCATCAGCCCGGGACGGTGGGACCAAGAGACCCAGTACTTC. Translation: CAISPGRWDQETQYF.

This clonotype was seen at least ten times. V and J are TRBV14 and TRBJ2-7; the D is unclear. The CDR3 is made up of 12 amino acids. Trimming took 0 bases from V and 3 from J, leaving 3 bases between them. Germline V gene lookup returns CDR1 SGHDN and CDR2 FVKESK. DNA for the CDR3: TGTGCCAGCAGCCAAGATTTCTACGAGCAGTACTTC. As protein: CASSQDFYEQYF. Full variable domain (outside the CDR3, taken from reference TRBV14 and TRBJ2-7): EAGVTQFPSHSVIEKGQTVTLRCDPISGHDNLYWYRRVMGKEIKFLLHFVKESKQDESGMPNNRFLAERTGGTYSTLKVQPAELEDSGVYFCASSQDFYEQYFGPGTRLTVT.

This clonotype has a handful of counts. The J gene is TRBJ2-1, the V gene TRBV28; D is perhaps TRBD1 or TRBD2 (7 bases each). CDR1 is MDHEN and CDR2 is SYDVKM in the germline V gene. The CDR3 has 14 amino acids. Trimming cost V 6 bases and J 7 bases, with 16 bases left between them. The CDR3 spells CASSAQGGVNEQFF. The DNA of the CDR3 is TGTGCCAGCAGCGCCCAGGGGGGGGTAAATGAGCAGTTCTTC.

The gene calls are TRBV3-1 and TRBJ2-2; 7 nucleotides match TRBD1. Germline V gene lookup returns CDR1 LGHDT and CDR2 YNNKEL (reference sequence). The CDR3 spans 17 residues. The ends lost 1 base at V and 1 base at J; junction bases unmatched: 6. CDR3 residues: CASSQVAAGGNTGELFF. CDR3 bases: TGTGCCAGCAGCCAAGTGGCGGCAGGGGGGAACACCGGGGAGCTGTTTTTT.

The rearrangement links TRBV21-1 to TRBJ2-7; the table gives TRBD1 as D, unverified against the DNA. TRBV21-1 is a recognized pseudogene. The CDR3 has 18 residues. The CDR3 sequence is CASRPSGPGQGIHYEQYF. For the CDR3, the DNA is TGTGCCAGCAGACCCTCGGGTCCCGGACAGGGGATTCACTACGAGCAGTACTTC.

This clonotype has more than one count but fewer than ten. The V gene is TRBV9, the J gene TRBJ2-7; D possibly uses TRBD1 or TRBD2 (5 bases each). V gave up 0 bases and J gave up 0 bases, with 10 bases separating them. The CDR3 has 15 amino acids. The germline gives CDR1 SGDLS, CDR2 YYNGEE. This CDR3 is CASSVAPGGSYEQYF. CDR3 nucleotide sequence: TGTGCCAGCAGCGTAGCTCCTGGGGGCTCCTACGAGCAGTACTTC.

V gene TRBV20-1 combines with J gene TRBJ2-3; maybe TRBD1 (6 bases). CDR1 is DFQATT, CDR2 SNEGSKA, per germline (reference sequence). This CDR3 has 16 amino acids. Trimming removed 1 base from V and 0 bases from J, with 14 bases in between. CDR3 amino acids: CSARGRTAPSTDTQYF. The CDR3 region has the DNA TGCAGTGCTAGAGGCCGGACAGCGCCAAGCACAGATACGCAGTATTTT.

A few counts support this clonotype. A much more abundant neighbour one base away suggests this may be a read error. CDR3 loop: CASSLVASRSNYGYTF. CDR3 DNA sequence: TGTGCCAGCAGCTTGGTGGCAAGCAGGTCTAACTATGGCTACACCTTC. The chain links TRBV5-5 to TRBJ1-2; D gene ambiguous. This CDR3 spans 16 amino acids. V lost 0 bases to trimming and J lost 0 bases, with 12 bases between them. Germline CDR1 reads SGHKS; CDR2 reads YYEKEE (reference sequence).

This clonotype was picked up a small number of times. The chain uses TRBV3-1 and TRBJ2-1; D gene ambiguous. In germline, CDR1 is LGHDT, CDR2 YNNKEL (reference sequence). Trimming shortened V by 3 bases and J by 3 bases, and 9 bases separated the two germline ends. The CDR3 is 14 amino acids. For the CDR3, the DNA is TGTGCCAGCAGCCAGGGTCCGGGCTACAATGAGCAGTTCTTC. Translation gives CASSQGPGYNEQFF.

This rearrangement joins TRBV20-1 to TRBJ1-1; D is uncertain. Trimming stripped 4 bases from V and 1 base from J, with 13 bases between. This CDR3 region has 14 residues. CDR1 is DFQATT, CDR2 SNEGSKA, per germline (reference sequence). CDR3 region: CSAKHHEGNTEAFF. The CDR3 coding sequence is TGCAGTGCTAAGCATCATGAGGGGAACACTGAAGCTTTCTTT.

This chain joins TRBV6-2 or TRBV6-3 and TRBJ2-5; D gene unclear. V was shortened by 2 bases and J by 1 base, with 11 bases between the two germline ends. CDR1 is MNHEY, CDR2 SVGEGT, per germline. The CDR3 is 15 residues long. The CDR3 region is CASSYVERFQETQYF. CDR3 bases: TGTGCCAGCAGTTACGTTGAGCGATTCCAAGAGACCCAGTACTTC.

The chain couples TRBV20-1 to TRBJ2-3, with 11 bases matching TRBD2. V was pared by 6 bases and J by 6 bases, with 8 bases of the junction left unmatched. The CDR3 consists of 14 residues. Germline CDR1 DFQATT, CDR2 SNEGSKA (reference sequence). DNA of the CDR3: TGCAGTGCAGTGCTAGCGGGAGGTGTGGATACGCAGTATTTT. Encoded protein: CSAVLAGGVDTQYF.

The table lists this clonotype with a few counts. J is TRBJ2-7 and V is TRBV6-5, with 8 bases fitting TRBD2. The CDR3 contains 15 residues. Germline trimming cut 0 bases from V and 5 bases from J; bases unmatched to any gene: 6. Germline CDR1 MNHEY, CDR2 SVGAGI. Written as DNA, the CDR3 is TGTGCCAGCAGTTACTCGAGCGGGAGTTTCGACGAGCAGTACTTC. It codes for CASSYSSGSFDEQYF.

The chain uses TRBV4-1 and TRBJ2-3, with 11 bases aligning to TRBD1. This CDR3 comprises 16 residues. V shed 1 base, J shed 4 bases, and the junction held 4 bases outside the gene matches. Germline assignment: CDR1 MGHRA and CDR2 YSYEKL. The CDR3 region has the DNA TGCGCCAGCAGCCAAGTCGGACAGGGGGCCTCAGATACGCAGTATTTT. Protein product: CASSQVGQGASDTQYF.

This clonotype has just a few counts. V and J are TRBV7-2 and TRBJ1-4; TRBD1 might be the D (6 bases). The length of the CDR3 is 14 residues. The germline V and J ends were trimmed by 4 bases and 4 bases, with 10 bases remaining between them. The germline V gene encodes CDR1 SGHTA and CDR2 FQGNSA. In DNA, the CDR3 is TGTGCCAGCAGCTCGGACAGCCATAATGAAAAACTGTTTTTT. Translated: CASSSDSHNEKLFF.

A remark on this clonotype: An end of the junction does not agree with germline; a read error may underlie this. The chain has TRBV7-7 and TRBJ1-4; 8 nucleotides agree with TRBD1. This CDR3 is 16 amino acids long. Germline lookup yields CDR1 SSHAT and CDR2 FNYEAQ (reference sequence). CDR3 residues: CASSLGRGTGGEKLFF. The CDR3, as DNA: TGTGCTAGCAGCTTAGGGAGGGGGACAGGAGGCGAAAAACTGTTTTTT.

This clonotype appeared a few times. The chain couples TRBV7-9 to TRBJ2-7; D uncertain. V lost 8 bases and J 6 bases, leaving 11 bases between the germline ends. The CDR3 consists of 11 residues. Germline-derived CDR1 and CDR2 are SEHNR and FQNEAQ (reference sequence). In DNA, the CDR3 is TGTGCCAGCGGGTCATCCATCGAGCAGTACTTC. Protein product: CASGSSIEQYF.

This clonotype was detected only a few times. The V gene is TRBV12-3 or TRBV12-4, the J gene TRBJ2-2; 10 positions agree with TRBD1. The CDR3 consists of 16 residues. The V and J ends lost 7 bases and 6 bases, in that order; junction bases with no gene match: 11. DNA of the CDR3: TGTGCCAGCACCCAACGCGGGACAGGGGTTTCCGGGGAGCTGTTTTTT. It translates to CASTQRGTGVSGELFF.

This clonotype was counted only a few times. The rearrangement joins TRBV5-6 to TRBJ2-2; TRBD1 matches at 10 bases. This CDR3 has 14 amino acids. The germline CDR1 and CDR2 sequences are SGHDT and YYEEEE. The junction had 1 base not matched to a gene; V was cut back by 2 bases and J by 6 bases. For the CDR3, the DNA is TGTGCCAGCAGCTTCGGGACAGGGGCCGGGGAGCTGTTTTTT. Translated, it gives CASSFGTGAGELFF.

The chain employs TRBV30 and TRBJ1-2; D remains ambiguous. The V end lost 1 base, the J end lost 4 bases, and 19 bases lay between the germline ends. Germline values: CDR1 GTSNPN, CDR2 SVGIG (reference sequence). This CDR3 region has 16 residues. The CDR3 spells CAWSESFVGVIYGYTF. In DNA, the CDR3 is TGTGCCTGGAGTGAATCTTTCGTAGGAGTTATCTATGGCTACACCTTC.

This clonotype occurred a few times. J is TRBJ2-7 and V is TRBV29-1; 8 bases are shared with TRBD1. Germline V lookup: CDR1 SQVTM, CDR2 ANQGSEA. With V trimmed by 0 bases and J by 3 bases, 1 base remained unmatched. CDR3 length: 13 residues. CDR3 nucleotides: TGCAGCGTTGAAGATACAGGGGGCTACGAGCAGTACTTC. Protein product: CSVEDTGGYEQYF.

This clonotype turned up a few times. This sequence joins TRBV7-9 and TRBJ2-3; 10 bases fit TRBD2. CDR3 length equals 15 residues. Germline V CDR1 and CDR2: SEHNR, FQNEAQ (reference sequence). V was clipped by 5 bases and J by 2 bases; unmatched bases: 4. The CDR3 spells CASSPSGRLTDTQYF. CDR3 bases: TGTGCCAGCAGCCCTAGCGGGAGACTCACAGATACGCAGTATTTT.

This sequence joins TRBV7-2 and TRBJ2-1, with 10 bases identical to TRBD2. V was pared by 9 bases and J by 3 bases, with 5 bases of the junction left unmatched. Germline assignment: CDR1 SGHTA and CDR2 FQGNSA. This CDR3 region has 14 residues. The CDR3 DNA follows: TGTGCCAGTAAACTAGCGGGAAGCTACAATGAGCAGTTCTTC. Residues: CASKLAGSYNEQFF.

This clonotype was found a few times. This chain connects TRBV10-3 to TRBJ2-1; D may be TRBD1 or TRBD2 (5 bases each). CDR1 is ENHRY and CDR2 is SYGVKD in the germline V gene. Trimming removed 6 bases from V and 9 bases from J, with 12 bases in between. The CDR3 contains 12 residues. The CDR3 sequence is CAISPRDGEQFF. CDR3 coding DNA: TGTGCCATCAGCCCCAGGGACGGTGAGCAGTTCTTC.

Only a few counts were recorded for this clonotype. V usage is TRBV4-3 and J usage is TRBJ2-7, with TRBD2 as a possible D gene (5 bases). There are 15 residues in the CDR3. Trimming stripped 6 bases from V and 6 bases from J, with 21 bases between. The V gene's germline CDR1 is LGHNA and CDR2 YSLEER. The CDR3 region is CASSVDSGISAEQYF. In DNA, the CDR3 is TGCGCCAGCAGTGTCGACTCCGGGATCTCAGCCGAGCAGTACTTC.

A few counts support this clonotype. This chain connects TRBV7-9 to TRBJ2-7; D perhaps matches TRBD1 (5 bases). Germline V CDR1 and CDR2: SEHNR, FQNEAQ (reference sequence). The V gene lost 5 bases and the J gene lost 3 bases, with 11 bases spanning the gap. The CDR3 is made up of 13 amino acids. DNA of the CDR3: TGTGCCAGCAGCCCAGACAGATTCTACGAGCAGTACTTC. Translation gives CASSPDRFYEQYF.

This chain joins TRBV6-1 and TRBJ1-5; D ambiguous. This CDR3 has 17 residues. The V gene lost 6 bases and the J gene lost 0 bases, with 18 bases spanning the gap. CDR1 is MNHNS and CDR2 is SASEGT in the germline V gene. The CDR3 here is CASSRGPATYSNQPQHF. The DNA of the CDR3 is TGTGCCAGCAGCCGTGGGCCTGCGACCTATAGCAATCAGCCCCAGCATTTT.

This clonotype turned up a few times. This chain connects TRBV12-3 or TRBV12-4 to TRBJ1-4; no firm D call. V lost 5 bases, J lost 2 bases, and 9 bases lay in between. The CDR3 runs 14 residues. The CDR3 sequence: CASSPQRTNEKLFF. CDR3 sequence (DNA): TGTGCCAGCAGTCCGCAGAGGACTAATGAAAAACTGTTTTTT.